This TCR beta chain was identified during a study of T cells in Graves' hyperthyroidism and ophthalmopathy. Pregnant or lactating patients were excluded, as were those with uncontrolled infection or other autoimmune disease. The TCR beta CDR3 regions underwent amplification using RNA transcripts as the source. The HTBI primer set was used in a first-round RT-PCR of the TCR CDR3. MiXCR was run by TCRdb on the multiplex PCR reads, yielding one entry per CDR3 protein. The table has 540,000 or so distinct CDR3 sequences, around 42% seen once. V was pared by 2 bases and J by 6 bases, with 14 bases between. CDR3 length: 14 amino acids. Looked up from germline, CDR1 is MGHRA and CDR2 is YSYEKL. Broader study findings: Most expanded thyroid clonotypes above 0.001 also appeared in blood.

To note about this clonotype: Its antigen is unidentified.

The sample taken for sequencing was peripheral blood or thyroid tissue (not recorded which). The chain employs TRBV4-1 and TRBJ2-7, with D tentatively TRBD1 (5 bases). This TCR came from an adult woman with Graves' disease, either hyperthyroidism or ophthalmopathy (not recorded which). The chain's CDR3 is CASSQSGLTGEQYF. The CDR3 bases are TGCGCCAGCAGCCAATCAGGGTTAACAGGCGAGCAGTACTTC.